This T cell receptor beta chain was identified during a study of blood T cell repertoires in COVID-19. Across the whole study: Acute and convalescent COVID-19 specimens originated in the United States, Italy and Spain.

The study counted Cohort 3 donors as recovered given two negative PCRs, clearance, or symptom resolution. Method: immunoSEQ multiplex PCR; TCRdb's copy keeps in-frame clones and lacks some. This table has over 200,000 clones, approximately 84% appearing once. This CDR3 region has 13 residues. Germline V gene sequence: CDR1 MNHEY, CDR2 SVGAGI. Trimming shortened V by 4 bases and J by 10 bases, and 16 bases separated the two germline ends. This TCR derives from a man between 40 and 49 years old who had recovered from COVID-19. Input material: PBMCs or T cells enriched from blood (not recorded which). The chain recombines TRBV6-5 with TRBJ1-1, with D tentatively TRBD1 (5 bases). The CDR3 region is CASSWGVRNTAFF. DNA of the CDR3: TGTGCCAGCAGTTGGGGCGTGAGGAATACAGCTTTCTTT.